This TCR beta chain derives from a study of CD8 T cells in Susac syndrome. The authors reverse transcribed about 0.5 to 1 ug RNA with random hexamers. Each CDR3 protein is one row after TCRdb ran MiXCR on the immunoSEQ multiplex PCR reads. The sample carries fewer than 80,000 distinct CDR3 sequences, 85% to 95% recorded once. The source material was CD8+ T cells from PBMCs. This clonotype was obtained from a human donor in good health.

CDR3 loop: CASSPRDDYEQYF. The CDR3, as DNA: TGTGCCAGCAGCCCCCGGGACGACTACGAGCAGTACTTC. The J gene is TRBJ2-7, the V gene TRBV27, with D perhaps matching TRBD1 or TRBD2 (5 bases each). The CDR3 runs to 13 residues. Germline CDR1 MNHEY, CDR2 SMNVEV (reference sequence). Trimming pared 6 bases from V and 3 bases from J, leaving 12 bases between.